This TCR beta chain appears in the sequencing data of a study of blood T cell repertoires in COVID-19. V was shortened by 5 bases and J by 2 bases, with 12 bases between the two germline ends. The CDR3 loop spans 15 amino acids. CDR1 and CDR2 from the germline V gene are KGHSH and LQKENI. Clones were read by immunoSEQ multiplex PCR, and TCRdb kept only the in-frame ones, dropping some. The repertoire holds approximately 250,000 clones, with more than 75% as singletons. This chain joins TRBV18 and TRBJ2-2; a possible D gene is TRBD1 (6 bases). The sequence was obtained from a middle-aged man with active or convalescent COVID-19. Material: peripheral blood. The CDR3 DNA reads as TGTGCCAGCTCATCCGGACAGCAAAACACCGGGGAGCTGTTTTTT. This translates into CASSSGQQNTGELFF.